These 24 T cell receptor beta chains share one sample of origin, sequenced in a study of shared clonotypes between healthy human individuals. TCRdb's table, derived via immunoSEQ multiplex PCR, lists solely in-frame clones and lacks some. The sample consists of about 2.1 million clones, 93% of them appearing once. The naive CD8 subset, CD45RO-negative cells positively selected for CCR7, excluded terminally differentiated effector memory CD45RA+ cells. The sequencing sample was made of naive CD8+ T cells from PBMCs. The receptors stem from a man between 18 and 35 years old in good health. Some clones in this sample may be carry-over from other donors' samples.

A note on this clone: It is unclear where the CDR3 begins or ends on the DNA, so no DNA is shown, and the CDR3 is as TCRdb lists it. This same CDR3 is encoded by further DNA sequences in the sample. The genes are TRBV28 and TRBJ2-1; TRBD2 is the table's D call, not checked against the DNA. Germline-derived CDR1 and CDR2 are MDHEN and SYDVKM. Ends included, the CDR3 has 13 residues. The CDR3 spells CASSFGEGNEQFF.

This clone was counted only a few times. The V gene is TRBV4-1, the J gene TRBJ1-1; D unclear. The germline V gene has CDR1 MGHRA and CDR2 YSYEKL. The CDR3 length is 12 residues. Trimming pared 5 bases from V and 7 bases from J, leaving 11 bases between. The CDR3 DNA sequence: TGCGCCAGCAGCGACCGTGGGGATGAAGCTTTCTTT. Its translation: CASSDRGDEAFF.

The CDR3 here is CASSDTSSYEQYF. CDR3 coding DNA: TGTGCCAGCAGCGACACTAGCTCCTACGAGCAGTACTTC. V usage is TRBV7-9 and J usage is TRBJ2-7; the D gene is possibly TRBD2 (5 bases). The CDR3 has 13 residues. V lost 5 bases and J lost 0, with 8 bases in between. Germline V gene sequence: CDR1 SEHNR, CDR2 FQNEAQ (reference sequence).

This clone showed up just once. The rearrangement links TRBV10-3 to TRBJ2-1, with 9 bases fitting TRBD2. The CDR3 runs 16 residues. Per germline, CDR1 ENHRY and CDR2 SYGVKD. Trimming cost V 6 bases and J 5 bases; bases outside gene matches: 11. In DNA, the CDR3 is TGTGCCATCAGCCTTGGGACTAGCAGAGATCACAATGAGCAGTTCTTC. Translating it yields CAISLGTSRDHNEQFF.

V usage is TRBV9 and J usage is TRBJ2-7; D call uncertain. The V end lost 4 bases, the J end lost 6 bases, and 11 bases lay between the germline ends. The germline gives CDR1 SGDLS, CDR2 YYNGEE. This CDR3 contains 12 residues. The CDR3 loop reads CASSPDGSEQYF. The CDR3 DNA is TGTGCCAGCAGCCCGGACGGATCCGAGCAGTACTTC.

The sample holds a few counts of this clone. The rearrangement uses TRBV7-9 and TRBJ1-1, with D possibly being TRBD1 (5 bases). Trimming removed 4 bases from V and 0 bases from J, with 9 bases in between. Germline CDR1 reads SEHNR; CDR2 reads FQNEAQ (reference sequence). The CDR3 length is 14 residues. CDR3 sequence: CASSSQGMNTEAFF. For the CDR3, the DNA is TGTGCCAGCAGCTCTCAGGGAATGAACACTGAAGCTTTCTTT.

The chain joins TRBV4-2 to TRBJ2-2, with 10 bases matching TRBD2. Unmatched junction bases numbered 7, after V lost 0 bases and J lost 6 bases. The CDR3 has 17 amino acids. Germline V gene lookup returns CDR1 LGHNA and CDR2 YNFKEQ. The CDR3 loop reads CASSQELAGPLAGELFF. The CDR3 nucleotides read TGTGCCAGCAGCCAAGAACTAGCGGGGCCGTTGGCCGGGGAGCTGTTTTTT.

On this clone itself: Distinct nucleotide sequences in the sample also encode this CDR3. The rearrangement uses TRBV19 and TRBJ2-7; 8 bases agree with TRBD1. CDR3 length equals 15 residues. In germline, CDR1 is LNHDA, CDR2 SQIVND (reference sequence). V was pared by 2 bases and J by 3 bases, with 6 bases of the junction left unmatched. The DNA for the CDR3 is TGTGCCAGTAGTATAAGTCCAGGGGGCAGCTACGAGCAGTACTTC. Translating it yields CASSISPGGSYEQYF.

As for this clone: One end of the junction fails to match germline, which may point to a read error. This chain links TRBV11-3 with TRBJ1-5; 7 nucleotides align to TRBD1. The CDR3 is made up of 20 amino acids. From germline, CDR1 is SGHNT and CDR2 YENEEA. The CDR3 nucleotides are TGTGCCGGCAGTCGAAGCAGGCCCCAACCGGACAGGTGGGGCGATCAGCCCCAGCATTTT. Residues: CAGSRSRPQPDRWGDQPQHF.

This chain joins TRBV6-1 and TRBJ2-6; TRBD1 matches at 10 bases. Germline CDR1 MNHNS, CDR2 SASEGT. V was pared by 10 bases and J by 4 bases, with 4 bases of the junction left unmatched. The CDR3 runs 14 residues. In DNA form, the CDR3 reads TGTGCCACCGACAGGGGGCCCGGGGCCAACGTCCTGACTTTC. Translated, it gives CATDRGPGANVLTF.

The V call is TRBV28, the J call TRBJ2-2; D uncertain. The length of the CDR3 is 17 residues. The V end was cut by 7 bases, the J end by 0 bases, with 18 bases between. CDR1 is MDHEN, CDR2 SYDVKM, per germline. The chain's CDR3 is CASTTLIERTNTGELFF. The CDR3, as DNA: TGTGCCAGCACCACCCTGATAGAACGGACGAACACCGGGGAGCTGTTTTTT.

The chain carries TRBV29-1 and TRBJ2-5; 13 nucleotides align to TRBD2. The CDR3 runs to 16 residues. V gave up 6 bases and J gave up 7 bases; unmatched junction bases: 14. Per germline, CDR1 SQVTM and CDR2 ANQGSEA. In DNA form, the CDR3 reads TGCAGCGTGTATCCGACTAGCGGGAGGCTCCCGGGGACCCAGTACTTC. Translation: CSVYPTSGRLPGTQYF.

V gene TRBV10-2 combines with J gene TRBJ2-3; D gene unclear. CDR1 and CDR2 from the germline V gene are WSHSY and SAAADI. V lost 8 bases to trimming and J lost 1 base, with 4 bases between them. The CDR3 consists of 11 residues. CDR3 residues: CASDGTDTQYF. In DNA form, the CDR3 reads TGCGCCAGCGACGGCACAGATACGCAGTATTTT.

The CDR3 here is CASSWNRDRNTDTQYF. CDR3 nucleotide sequence: TGTGCCAGCAGCTGGAACCGGGACAGAAACACAGATACGCAGTATTTT. The chain has TRBV28 and TRBJ2-3; 7 nucleotides align to TRBD1. V was pared by 6 bases and J by 2 bases, with 11 bases of the junction left unmatched. Per the germline V gene, CDR1 is MDHEN and CDR2 is SYDVKM. This CDR3 contains 16 residues.

V gene TRBV7-9 combines with J gene TRBJ2-7; D may correspond to TRBD1 or TRBD2 (5 bases each). V lost 5 bases to trimming and J lost 1 base, with 9 bases between them. This CDR3 region has 13 residues. Per germline, CDR1 SEHNR and CDR2 FQNEAQ (reference sequence). CDR3 DNA sequence: TGTGCCAGCAGCGGGACCGGTTCCTACGAGCAGTACTTC. This sequence encodes CASSGTGSYEQYF.

The chain couples TRBV7-9 to TRBJ2-4, with D possibly matching TRBD1 (6 bases). The V gene lost 8 bases and the J gene lost 5 bases, with 13 bases spanning the gap. CDR1 and CDR2 (germline): SEHNR, FQNEAQ (reference sequence). This CDR3 is 13 amino acids long. CDR3 residues: CASGGIGENIQYF. CDR3 DNA sequence: TGTGCCAGCGGGGGCATAGGGGAAAACATTCAGTACTTC.

V and J are TRBV29-1 and TRBJ2-7; D remains unclear. V gave up 7 bases and J gave up 2 bases, with 12 bases separating them. Per the germline V gene, CDR1 is SQVTM and CDR2 is ANQGSEA. The CDR3 runs to 12 residues. In DNA form, the CDR3 reads TGCAGCGCCGCAGGCCGTCCCTACGAGCAGTACTTC. Its protein is CSAAGRPYEQYF.

On this clone itself: In the same sample, other DNA sequences code for this CDR3. The V call is TRBV7-9, the J call TRBJ2-1, with D uncertain. Germline V gives CDR1 SEHNR, CDR2 FQNEAQ (reference sequence). V was cut by 1 base and J by 7 bases, with 5 bases left in between. The CDR3 loop spans 12 amino acids. CDR3 in amino acids: CASSLGVNEQFF. For the CDR3, the DNA is TGTGCCAGCAGCTTAGGTGTGAATGAGCAGTTCTTC.

V usage is TRBV2 and J usage is TRBJ2-1; perhaps TRBD2 as D (6 bases). V lost 6 bases, J lost 5 bases, and 29 bases lay in between. Germline loops: CDR1 SNHLY, CDR2 FYNNEI. This CDR3 contains 19 residues. The CDR3 here is CASRRRGLRNLSQDNEQFF. DNA for the CDR3: TGTGCCAGCAGGCGTCGGGGACTCCGGAATTTATCGCAAGACAATGAGCAGTTCTTC.

This chain links TRBV2 with TRBJ1-5, with 8 bases aligning to TRBD1. This CDR3 region has 17 residues. Germline trimming cut 3 bases from V and 0 bases from J; bases unmatched to any gene: 7. The V gene's germline CDR1 is SNHLY and CDR2 FYNNEI. The CDR3 nucleotides are TGTGCCAGCAGTGACCGCGGACAGGGATATAGCAATCAGCCCCAGCATTTT. This encodes CASSDRGQGYSNQPQHF.

This clone was counted a single time. The chain has TRBV7-2 and TRBJ1-2, with 7 bases matching TRBD1. CDR1 is SGHTA and CDR2 is FQGNSA in the germline V gene. The CDR3 contains 15 residues. The V gene end was trimmed by 1 base and the J gene end by 7 bases; junction bases not matched to a gene: 9. DNA for the CDR3: TGTGCCAGCAGCTTAGAGGAGACAGGGTGGGGTGGCTACACCTTC. Translating it yields CASSLEETGWGGYTF.

This clone has only one observation. J is TRBJ1-2 and V is TRBV7-9; the D gene is possibly TRBD1 (5 bases). Deletions cut 1 base from V and 7 bases from J, with 13 bases between. This CDR3 is built from 14 residues. Germline CDR1 reads SEHNR; CDR2 reads FQNEAQ (reference sequence). The DNA for the CDR3 is TGTGCCAGCAGCTTAGTAGGGGTTATCGGTGGCTACACCTTC. It encodes CASSLVGVIGGYTF.

This chain joins TRBV9 and TRBJ2-1, with D unclear. This CDR3 spans 14 amino acids. Germline CDR1 SGDLS, CDR2 YYNGEE. Trimming stripped 3 bases from V and 4 bases from J, with 11 bases between. This CDR3 reads CASSAPTSYNEQFF. CDR3 in DNA: TGTGCCAGCAGCGCCCCGACGAGTTACAATGAGCAGTTCTTC.

Comment on this clone: The sample has other DNA sequences that encode this CDR3 too. In DNA form, the CDR3 reads TGTGCCAGCAGTTACGGGGGAAACACTGAAGCTTTCTTT. Translating gives CASSYGGNTEAFF. The chain is built from TRBV6-5 and TRBJ1-1, with D possibly matching TRBD1 (5 bases). Trimming removed 2 bases from V and 2 bases from J, with 6 bases in between. The CDR3 length is 13 residues. From germline, CDR1 is MNHEY and CDR2 SVGAGI.